Reported below is one TCR beta chain. What it recognizes is unknown. The data were taken from a study of CD8 T cells in ankylosing spondylitis. Findings and limits, study-wide: In ankylosing spondylitis blood, a motif of roughly eight highly homologous TCR beta variants appeared characteristic.

V dropped 3 bases and J dropped 2 bases, with 14 bases sitting between them. This CDR3 contains 14 residues. Looked up from germline, CDR1 is DFQATT and CDR2 is SNEGSKA (reference sequence). TCRdb passed the 5' RACE reads through MiXCR, listing each CDR3 protein once. The sample records 670,000 or so distinct CDR3 sequences, around 20% being singletons. This chain uses TRBV20-1 with TRBJ2-7, with D possibly being TRBD2 (5 bases). What was sequenced was blood, either unsorted or a sorted T cell fraction (not recorded which). This clonotype originated in a male donor with ankylosing spondylitis. This CDR3 reads CSASPGPAAYEQYF. CDR3 DNA: TGCAGTGCTAGCCCCGGCCCAGCGGCCTACGAGCAGTACTTC.